The next 17 T cell receptor beta chains were all read from a single sample in a study of response to subunit inactivated influenza vaccine. TCRdb ran MiXCR on the RT-PCR reads and lists one entry per CDR3 protein. The sample holds hundreds of thousands of distinct CDR3 sequences, around 8% seen once. The sample here was PBMCs from blood, taken 23 to 25 months after vaccination. These TCRs come from a man aged 50 to 69 who received an inactivated influenza vaccine.

The table lists this clonotype with a few counts. The V call is TRBV6-1, the J call TRBJ1-1; D not certain. This CDR3 spans 14 amino acids. Between the trimmed V and J ends, which lost 7 bases and 4 bases, there was a span of 16 bases. CDR1 and CDR2 (germline): MNHNS, SASEGT. CDR3 in amino acids: CASNGFGGRTEAFF. CDR3 sequence (DNA): TGTGCCAGCAACGGGTTCGGAGGGCGCACTGAAGCTTTCTTT.

This clonotype was seen a handful of times. V usage is TRBV4-1 and J usage is TRBJ1-1, with 9 bases identical to TRBD1. This CDR3 contains 18 residues. The junction had 9 bases not matched to a gene; V was cut back by 1 base and J by 0 bases. Germline CDR1 is MGHRA and CDR2 is YSYEKL. The CDR3 sequence is CASSQGTLQGAMNTEAFF. As DNA, the CDR3 is TGCGCCAGCAGCCAAGGAACCTTACAGGGGGCTATGAACACTGAAGCTTTCTTT.

This clonotype was seen more than once but under ten times. The chain employs TRBV7-2 and TRBJ2-1; 7 bases fit TRBD1. Germline loops: CDR1 SGHTA, CDR2 FQGNSA. After removal of 5 bases from V and 10 bases from J, the junction contained 8 bases not matched to a gene. CDR3 length: 13 amino acids. Here the CDR3 DNA reads TGTGCCAGCAGCCCGCCGACAGGGCGCGAGCAGTTCTTC. Translated, it gives CASSPPTGREQFF.

This sequence joins TRBV28 and TRBJ1-1; 9 bases are shared with TRBD1. The CDR3 has 14 residues. Trimming removed 5 bases from V and 5 bases from J; junction bases left unmatched: 6. Germline-derived CDR1 and CDR2 are MDHEN and SYDVKM. The CDR3 here is CASSPGQGWTEAFF. CDR3 sequence (DNA): TGTGCCAGCAGTCCGGGACAGGGTTGGACTGAAGCTTTCTTT.

The rearrangement joins TRBV14 to TRBJ2-1; TRBD2 aligns across 14 bases. V lost 0 bases and J lost 9; bases outside the gene matches: 7. CDR1 and CDR2 from the germline V gene are SGHDN and FVKESK. The CDR3 is made up of 17 amino acids. CDR3 DNA sequence: TGTGCCAGCAGCCAAGACGGGACTAGCGGGAGACGTAGTGAGCAGTTCTTC. This gives the protein CASSQDGTSGRRSEQFF.

This clonotype showed up many times. V and J are TRBV24-1 and TRBJ1-5; D remains ambiguous. The ends were cut back, 5 bases at V and 3 bases at J, with 7 bases in the middle. The CDR3 length is 13 residues. Germline V gene lookup returns CDR1 KGHDR and CDR2 SFDVKD. The CDR3 protein is CATSASVNQPQHF. CDR3 sequence (DNA): TGTGCCACCAGTGCGTCAGTCAATCAGCCCCAGCATTTT.

Here the CDR3 DNA reads TGCAGTGCCCCAAGGGGACAGAGGAACACTGAAGCTTTCTTT. Its translation is CSAPRGQRNTEAFF. This sequence joins TRBV20-1 and TRBJ1-1; 7 bases match TRBD1. The CDR3 is made up of 14 amino acids. V shed 6 bases and J 1 base; nucleotides not matched to a gene: 8. Germline V CDR1 and CDR2: DFQATT, SNEGSKA (reference sequence).

There are a few counts of this clonotype. The chain recombines TRBV6-5 with TRBJ2-7; D is unclear. CDR1 and CDR2 from the germline V gene are MNHEY and SVGAGI. The CDR3 is 12 residues long. V was trimmed by 7 bases and J by 7 bases, leaving 14 bases between them. As DNA, the CDR3 is TGTGCCAGCAAAACGGTTTTGGGTGAGCAGTACTTC. This codes for CASKTVLGEQYF.

At least ten counts were recorded for this clonotype. The chain is built from TRBV27 and TRBJ2-7, with D perhaps matching TRBD1 (6 bases). Germline V lookup: CDR1 MNHEY, CDR2 SMNVEV (reference sequence). This CDR3 is built from 15 residues. Trimming stripped 3 bases from V and 4 bases from J, with 16 bases between. The CDR3 region is CASSLIGTQLYEQYF. The CDR3 DNA reads TGTGCCAGCAGTTTGATCGGGACACAACTTTACGAGCAGTACTTC.

This clonotype was observed a few times. CDR3 bases: TGTGCCAGCAGTTACTGGGGACTAGCGGGACACGAGCAGTACTTC. This translates into CASSYWGLAGHEQYF. The chain uses TRBV6-5 and TRBJ2-7; the match to TRBD2 covers 13 bases. V lost 1 base, J lost 5 bases, and 2 bases stayed unmatched. This CDR3 contains 15 residues. Germline CDR1 reads MNHEY; CDR2 reads SVGAGI.

The chain recombines TRBV28 with TRBJ1-2; TRBD1 agrees at 12 bases. With V trimmed by 6 bases and J by 5 bases, 10 bases remained unmatched. This CDR3 has 16 residues. Germline lookup yields CDR1 MDHEN and CDR2 SYDVKM. CDR3 protein: CASRPEGTGGVYGYTF. The CDR3 bases are TGTGCCAGCAGACCCGAAGGGACAGGGGGCGTTTATGGCTACACCTTC.

This clonotype was recorded a few times. This chain uses TRBV6-5 with TRBJ1-2; D may be TRBD1 (6 bases). V dropped 4 bases and J dropped 8 bases, with 14 bases sitting between them. This CDR3 spans 13 amino acids. Germline-derived CDR1 and CDR2 are MNHEY and SVGAGI. The CDR3 reads CASSFTGRFGYTF. CDR3 DNA: TGTGCCAGCAGTTTTACAGGGAGATTCGGCTACACCTTC.

The chain has TRBV7-2 and TRBJ2-5; 7 nucleotides align to TRBD1. Germline CDR1 SGHTA, CDR2 FQGNSA. The CDR3 consists of 16 residues. Trimming removed 2 bases from V and 2 bases from J; junction bases left unmatched: 8. The CDR3 region is CASSLTVQGNQETQYF. The CDR3 region has the DNA TGTGCCAGCAGCTTAACCGTACAGGGGAATCAAGAGACCCAGTACTTC. Full variable domain (outside the CDR3, taken from reference TRBV7-2 and TRBJ2-5): GAGVSQSPSNKVTEKGKDVELRCDPISGHTALYWYRQSLGQGLEFLIYFQGNSAPDKSGLPSDRFSAERTGGSVSTLTIQRTQQEDSAVYLCASSLTVQGNQETQYFGPGTRLLVL.

This clonotype was seen at least ten times. V and J are TRBV11-2 and TRBJ2-3; D ambiguous. The germline V gene has CDR1 SGHAT and CDR2 FQNNGV. Trimming left V 4 bases short and J 0 bases short, with 8 bases between. The CDR3 has 14 amino acids. As DNA, the CDR3 is TGTGCCAGCAGCTCTTGGGGAAGCACAGATACGCAGTATTTT. This codes for CASSSWGSTDTQYF.

This clonotype has just a few counts. This chain uses TRBV6-2 or TRBV6-3 with TRBJ1-2; 8 positions match TRBD1. J gave up 4 bases and V 0 bases, and 7 bases lay outside the gene matches. The length of the CDR3 is 16 residues. The germline CDR1 and CDR2 sequences are MNHEY and SVGEGT. Here the CDR3 DNA reads TGTGCCAGCAGTTACTCCGCCGGACAGGGACCCTATGGCTACACCTTC. This encodes CASSYSAGQGPYGYTF.

This clonotype was seen a handful of times. The V call is TRBV6-2 or TRBV6-3, the J call TRBJ2-1; TRBD2 matches 7 bases. Looked up from germline, CDR1 is MNHEY and CDR2 is SVGEGT. The CDR3 covers 17 residues. The J segment lost 2 bases and the V segment lost 0 bases, leaving 7 bases of the junction unmatched. The CDR3 is CASSYSIGRSTYNEQFF. CDR3 bases: TGTGCCAGCAGTTACTCGATCGGGAGGAGTACCTACAATGAGCAGTTCTTC.

This clonotype was found many times. The rearrangement links TRBV7-9 to TRBJ1-1; D is unclear. The V gene lost 4 bases and the J gene lost 7 bases, with 10 bases spanning the gap. The CDR3 runs to 12 residues. The germline CDR1 and CDR2 sequences are SEHNR and FQNEAQ (reference sequence). The CDR3 is CASSWALGEAFF. Here the CDR3 DNA reads TGTGCCAGCAGCTGGGCTTTAGGTGAAGCTTTCTTT.